This T cell receptor beta chain was profiled in a study of blood T cell repertoires in COVID-19. Study at large: Acute and convalescent COVID-19 samples came from the United States, Italy and Spain. T cells, B-cell-depleted T cells, or PBMCs supplied cDNA or gDNA.

The CDR3 extends over 16 amino acids. Trimming at V came to 1 base and at J to 3 bases, leaving 5 bases not matched to a gene. Germline V gene data show CDR1 as LGHNT and CDR2 as FRNRAP. In the study's own analysis: Estimation of nucleated cell counts relied on the amplification of reference gene primers. Some clones are missing from TCRdb's copy, which holds only in-frame ones; the method was immunoSEQ multiplex PCR. Clone size and V and J calls were adopted from that table, with D and trimming inferred from the DNA. Of some 80,000 clones listed, roughly four fifths are singletons. The rearrangement uses TRBV12-5 and TRBJ2-5; 10 bases map to TRBD1. The sequence was obtained from a human donor in a cohort sampled during active COVID-19. The sample comprised peripheral blood. CDR3 sequence reads: CASGLGTGGREETQYF. In DNA, the CDR3 is TGTGCTAGTGGTTTGGGGACAGGGGGTCGGGAAGAGACCCAGTACTTC.